The next 20 T cell receptor beta chains were all read from a single sample in a study of blood T cell repertoires in COVID-19. Generated by immunoSEQ multiplex PCR, the TCRdb table keeps only in-frame clones and is missing some. The repertoire has roughly 290,000 clones, around 85% of them found once; the top ten carry 0.87%. Sequencing was performed on peripheral blood. Every receptor here comes from a human donor with COVID-19, enrolled during active disease. The donor label of this sample is uncertain.

This rearrangement joins TRBV3-1 (or the pseudogene TRBV3-2) to TRBJ1-1; the match to TRBD1 covers 8 bases. Germline values: CDR1 LGHDT, CDR2 YNNKEL (reference sequence). CDR3 length: 13 residues. J gave up 11 bases and V 4 bases, and 9 bases lay outside the gene matches. The CDR3 reads CASSRMQGADAFF. The CDR3 DNA is TGTGCCAGCAGCCGCATGCAGGGGGCGGATGCTTTCTTT.

The rearrangement links TRBV6-5 to TRBJ2-7, with a possible D match to TRBD1 (6 bases). V was clipped by 7 bases and J by 4 bases, with 20 bases between them. CDR1 is MNHEY, CDR2 SVGAGI, per germline. The CDR3 runs to 15 residues. The chain's CDR3 is CASTGSTGHPYEQYF. The CDR3 DNA reads TGTGCCAGCACCGGCAGTACAGGGCACCCATACGAGCAGTACTTC.

This CDR3 is CASSLTSGRNNEQFF. DNA for the CDR3: TGTGCCAGCAGTTTGACTAGCGGGAGGAACAATGAGCAGTTCTTC. The chain carries TRBV27 and TRBJ2-1; 13 bases line up with TRBD2. Trimming at V came to 3 bases and at J to 5 bases, leaving 1 base not matched to a gene. This CDR3 comprises 15 residues. Germline assignment: CDR1 MNHEY and CDR2 SMNVEV (reference sequence).

The chain has TRBV5-4 and TRBJ1-1; D call uncertain. Germline V gives CDR1 SGHNT, CDR2 YYREEE (reference sequence). Trimming pared 3 bases from V and 7 bases from J, leaving 7 bases between. The CDR3 runs to 11 residues. This CDR3 reads CASSSRYEAFF. CDR3 in DNA: TGTGCCAGCAGCTCCCGGTATGAAGCTTTCTTT.

The chain links TRBV10-3 to TRBJ2-3; tentative D call: TRBD2 (5 bases). Looked up from germline, CDR1 is ENHRY and CDR2 is SYGVKD. This CDR3 comprises 14 residues. Trimming stripped 2 bases from V and 2 bases from J, with 8 bases between. The CDR3 bases are TGTGCCATCAGTGAGCCCCGGGACACAGATACGCAGTATTTT. Encoded protein: CAISEPRDTDTQYF.

CDR3 region: CASSLLASSYNEQFF. The CDR3 nucleotides read TGTGCCAGCTCACTCTTAGCGAGCTCCTACAATGAGCAGTTCTTC. J is TRBJ2-1 and V is TRBV18; D might be TRBD2 (5 bases). The germline V gene encodes CDR1 KGHSH and CDR2 LQKENI. Trimming removed 4 bases at V and 0 bases at J, with 10 bases between. The length of the CDR3 is 15 residues.

The rearrangement joins TRBV20-1 to TRBJ2-1; D remains ambiguous. Germline assignment: CDR1 DFQATT and CDR2 SNEGSKA (reference sequence). V lost 2 bases to trimming and J lost 10 bases, with 9 bases between them. The CDR3 covers 11 residues. In DNA form, the CDR3 reads TGCAGTGCTAGACCGACACAGGAGCAGTTCTTC. Protein product: CSARPTQEQFF.

Note on this clone: This sample includes further DNA sequences coding for the same CDR3. This chain uses TRBV28 with TRBJ1-1, with TRBD1 matching over 8 bases. V was clipped by 4 bases and J by 1 base; unmatched bases: 5. Germline assignment: CDR1 MDHEN and CDR2 SYDVKM. The CDR3 spans 15 residues. The CDR3 region has the DNA TGTGCCAGCAGTTCAGGGGGCGCGGGGAACACTGAAGCTTTCTTT. Its translation: CASSSGGAGNTEAFF. The variable domain in full, completed from reference TRBV28 and TRBJ1-1, reads DVKVTQSSRYLVKRTGEKVFLECVQDMDHENMFWYRQDPGLGLRLIYFSYDVKMKEKGDIPEGYSVSREKKERFSLILESASTNQTSMYLCASSSGGAGNTEAFFGQGTRLTVV.

V usage is TRBV18 and J usage is TRBJ1-6; TRBD1 matches at 8 bases. CDR1 is KGHSH, CDR2 LQKENI, per germline. V dropped 3 bases and J dropped 4; count of bases not matched to a gene: 8. The CDR3 runs 17 residues. The CDR3 DNA follows: TGTGCCAGCTCACCCAACCAGGGGGCTGGGTATAATTCACCCCTCCACTTT. Its protein product is CASSPNQGAGYNSPLHF.

In this sample, this clone turned up once. This chain links TRBV7-2 with TRBJ2-7; 10 bases line up with TRBD1. Per the germline V gene, CDR1 is SGHTA and CDR2 is FQGNSA. The CDR3 loop spans 14 amino acids. V shed 8 bases, J shed 4 bases, and the junction held 8 bases outside the gene matches. The CDR3 region has the DNA TGTGCCAGCTCCGGGACAGGGGTCTCGTACGAGCAGTACTTC. Amino acids: CASSGTGVSYEQYF.

This clone was recorded only once. The chain combines TRBV28 with TRBJ2-5; 9 nucleotides match TRBD2. The CDR3 is 16 residues long. Germline CDR1 MDHEN, CDR2 SYDVKM. Germline trimming cut 1 base from V and 6 bases from J; bases unmatched to any gene: 9. CDR3 residues: CASSLSGGRASQTQYF. The CDR3 DNA reads TGTGCCAGCAGTTTATCGGGCGGGAGGGCCTCGCAGACCCAGTACTTC.

V is TRBV5-1 and J is TRBJ2-7; TRBD2 matches 10 bases. The CDR3 contains 14 residues. The V gene end was trimmed by 2 bases and the J gene end by 6 bases; junction bases not matched to a gene: 5. Germline CDR1 is SGHRS and CDR2 is YFSETQ. CDR3 protein: CASSFDSGRPEQYF. Written as DNA, the CDR3 is TGCGCCAGCAGCTTCGATAGCGGGAGGCCCGAGCAGTACTTC.

This chain links TRBV19 with TRBJ2-4, with 7 bases identical to TRBD1. CDR1 is LNHDA and CDR2 is SQIVND in the germline V gene (reference sequence). V lost 6 bases to trimming and J lost 6 bases; unmatched junction nucleotides: 8. The CDR3 is 14 residues long. For the CDR3, the DNA is TGTGCCAGTAGGGAAACAGGGGTTAGAAACATTCAGTACTTC. Protein product: CASRETGVRNIQYF. Full variable domain (missing parts from reference TRBV19 and TRBJ2-4): DGGITQSPKYLFRKEGQNVTLSCEQNLNHDAMYWYRQDPGQGLRLIYYSQIVNDFQKGDIAEGYSVSREKKESFPLTVTSAQKNPTAFYLCASRETGVRNIQYFGAGTRLSVL.

The chain recombines TRBV7-3 with TRBJ2-5, with 7 bases lining up with TRBD1. CDR1 is SGHTA, CDR2 FQGTGA, per germline. The trim removed 4 bases at V and 1 base at J, leaving 3 bases unmatched. The CDR3 consists of 14 residues. The CDR3 loop is CASSSQGLQETQYF. In nucleotides, the CDR3 is TGTGCCAGCAGCTCACAGGGGCTCCAAGAGACCCAGTACTTC.

Comment on this clone: An end of the junction does not agree with germline; a read error may underlie this. This chain links TRBV7-7 with TRBJ2-3, with 10 nucleotides matching TRBD2. The CDR3 has 15 residues. Per germline, CDR1 SSHAT and CDR2 FNYEAQ (reference sequence). DNA for the CDR3: TGTGCTAGCAGCGCCATAGCGGGAGGAGGGGATACGCAGTATTTT. Translation gives CASSAIAGGGDTQYF.

The chain joins TRBV29-1 to TRBJ2-7, with a tentative D call TRBD2 (5 bases). The CDR3 consists of 13 residues. Germline values: CDR1 SQVTM, CDR2 ANQGSEA. Trimming cost V 7 bases and J 2 bases, with 15 bases left between them. The CDR3 DNA reads TGCAGCGCACAAAAAGGACTTGCCTACGAGCAGTACTTC. It is translated as CSAQKGLAYEQYF.

The chain employs TRBV6-5 and TRBJ1-5; D is ambiguous. The CDR3 spans 15 residues. V was cut by 6 bases and J by 7 bases, with 19 bases left in between. CDR1 is MNHEY, CDR2 SVGAGI, per germline. The chain's CDR3 is CASSRGPQVGQPQHF. CDR3 bases: TGTGCCAGCAGCCGTGGGCCCCAAGTGGGCCAGCCCCAGCATTTT.

The chain recombines TRBV28 with TRBJ1-6; no firm D call. The CDR3 sequence is 19 residues long. V was trimmed by 3 bases and J by 8 bases, leaving 26 bases between them. The germline V gene encodes CDR1 MDHEN and CDR2 SYDVKM. CDR3 DNA sequence: TGTGCCAGCAGTTTTTCTCCGGGGATCGGATTTTTTTGGGATTCACCCCTCCACTTT. Protein: CASSFSPGIGFFWDSPLHF.

The V gene is TRBV7-8, the J gene TRBJ2-5; a possible D gene is TRBD1 (5 bases). The CDR3 is made up of 16 amino acids. Germline values: CDR1 SGHVS, CDR2 FQNEAQ. Deletions cut 2 bases from V and 5 bases from J, with 18 bases between. CDR3 residues: CASSLPVQTRGETQYF. As DNA, the CDR3 is TGTGCCAGCAGCTTACCGGTTCAGACAAGGGGCGAGACCCAGTACTTC.

This clone was counted between two and nine times. J is TRBJ1-4 and V is TRBV14; D is perhaps TRBD1 (5 bases). This CDR3 has 15 amino acids. Trimming shortened V by 2 bases and J by 4 bases, and 11 bases separated the two germline ends. Germline V gene sequence: CDR1 SGHDN, CDR2 FVKESK. The CDR3 sequence: CASSQWGVHNEKLFF. The CDR3 nucleotides are TGTGCCAGCAGCCAATGGGGGGTCCATAATGAAAAACTGTTTTTT.